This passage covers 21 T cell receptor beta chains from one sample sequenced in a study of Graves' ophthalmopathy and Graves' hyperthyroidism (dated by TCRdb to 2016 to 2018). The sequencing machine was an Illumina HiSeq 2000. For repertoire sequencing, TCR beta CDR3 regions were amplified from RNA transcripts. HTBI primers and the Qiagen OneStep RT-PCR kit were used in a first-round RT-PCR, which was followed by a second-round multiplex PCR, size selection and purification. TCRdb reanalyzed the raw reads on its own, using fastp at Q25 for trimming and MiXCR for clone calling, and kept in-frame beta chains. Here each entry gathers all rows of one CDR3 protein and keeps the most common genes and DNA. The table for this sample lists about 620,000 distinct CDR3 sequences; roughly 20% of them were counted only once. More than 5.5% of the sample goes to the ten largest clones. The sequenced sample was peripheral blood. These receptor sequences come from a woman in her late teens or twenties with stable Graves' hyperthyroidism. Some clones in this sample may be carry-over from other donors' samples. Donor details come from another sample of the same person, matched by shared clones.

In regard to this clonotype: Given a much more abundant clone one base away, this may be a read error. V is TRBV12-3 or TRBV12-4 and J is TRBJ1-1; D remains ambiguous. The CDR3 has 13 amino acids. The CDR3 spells CASSLNPNTEACF. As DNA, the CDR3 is TGTGCCAGCAGTTTAAACCCGAACACTGAAGCTTGCTTT.

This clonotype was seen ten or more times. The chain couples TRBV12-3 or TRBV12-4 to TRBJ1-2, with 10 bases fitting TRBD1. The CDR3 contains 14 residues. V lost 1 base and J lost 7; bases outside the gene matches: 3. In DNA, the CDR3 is TGTGCCAGCAGTTTAGGACAGGGGGCAAGTGGCTACACCTTC. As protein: CASSLGQGASGYTF.

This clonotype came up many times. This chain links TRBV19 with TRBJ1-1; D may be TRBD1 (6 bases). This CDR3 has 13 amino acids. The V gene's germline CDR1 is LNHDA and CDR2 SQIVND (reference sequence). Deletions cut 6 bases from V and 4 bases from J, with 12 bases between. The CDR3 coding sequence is TGTGCCAGTAGGAGGGGGGGACTCACTGAAGCTTTCTTT. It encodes CASRRGGLTEAFF.

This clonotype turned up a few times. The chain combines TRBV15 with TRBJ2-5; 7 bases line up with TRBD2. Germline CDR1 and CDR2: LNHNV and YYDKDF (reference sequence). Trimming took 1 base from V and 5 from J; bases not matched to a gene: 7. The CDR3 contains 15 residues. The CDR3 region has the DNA TGTGCCACCAGCAGAGGAGGGAGGGGCGCGGAGACCCAGTACTTC. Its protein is CATSRGGRGAETQYF.

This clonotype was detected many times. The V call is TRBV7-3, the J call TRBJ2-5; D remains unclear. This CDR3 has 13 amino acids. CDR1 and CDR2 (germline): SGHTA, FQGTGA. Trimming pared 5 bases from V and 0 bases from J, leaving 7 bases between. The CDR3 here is CASSQANQETQYF. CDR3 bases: TGTGCCAGCAGCCAAGCGAACCAAGAGACCCAGTACTTC.

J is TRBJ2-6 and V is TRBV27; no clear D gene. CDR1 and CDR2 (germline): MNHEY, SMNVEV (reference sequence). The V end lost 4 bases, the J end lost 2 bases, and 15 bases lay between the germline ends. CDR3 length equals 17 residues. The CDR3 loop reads CASSSIFGDTGANVLTF. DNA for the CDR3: TGTGCCAGCAGTTCGATTTTTGGGGATACTGGGGCCAACGTCCTGACTTTC.

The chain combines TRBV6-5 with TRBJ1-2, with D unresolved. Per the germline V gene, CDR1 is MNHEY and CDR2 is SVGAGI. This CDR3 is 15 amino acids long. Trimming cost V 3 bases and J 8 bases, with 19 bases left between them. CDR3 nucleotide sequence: TGTGCCAGCAGTTATGGGCGTATAGGCCAGAGGGGCTACACCTTC. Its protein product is CASSYGRIGQRGYTF.

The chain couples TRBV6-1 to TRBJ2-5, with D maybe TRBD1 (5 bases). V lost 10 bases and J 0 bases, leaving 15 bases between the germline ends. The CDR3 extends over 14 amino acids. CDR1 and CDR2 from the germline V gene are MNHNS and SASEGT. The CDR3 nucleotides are TGTGCCATCGGACGCGAGACAGACCAAGAGACCCAGTACTTC. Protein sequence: CAIGRETDQETQYF.

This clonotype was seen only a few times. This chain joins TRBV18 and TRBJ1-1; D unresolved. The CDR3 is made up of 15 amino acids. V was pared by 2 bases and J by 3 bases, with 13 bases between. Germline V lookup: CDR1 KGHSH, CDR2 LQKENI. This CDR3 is CASSPSQWDYTEAFF. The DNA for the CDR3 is TGTGCCAGCTCACCAAGCCAGTGGGATTACACTGAAGCTTTCTTT. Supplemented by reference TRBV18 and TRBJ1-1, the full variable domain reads NAGVMQNPRHLVRRRGQEARLRCSPMKGHSHVYWYRQLPEEGLKFMVYLQKENIIDESGMPKERFSAEFPKEGPSILRIQQVVRGDSAAYFCASSPSQWDYTEAFFGQGTRLTVV.

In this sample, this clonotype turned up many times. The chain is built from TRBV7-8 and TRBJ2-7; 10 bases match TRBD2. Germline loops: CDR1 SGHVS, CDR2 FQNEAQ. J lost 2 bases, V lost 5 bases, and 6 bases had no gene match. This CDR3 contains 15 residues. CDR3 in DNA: TGTGCCAGCAGCGCCATAGCGGGGGGAACCTACGAGCAGTACTTC. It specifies CASSAIAGGTYEQYF.

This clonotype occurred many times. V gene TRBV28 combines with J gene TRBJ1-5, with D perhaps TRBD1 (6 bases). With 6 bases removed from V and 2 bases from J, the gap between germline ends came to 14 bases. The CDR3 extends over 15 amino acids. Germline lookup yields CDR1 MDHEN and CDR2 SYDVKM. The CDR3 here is CASSPPGAGNQPQHF. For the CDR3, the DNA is TGTGCCAGCAGCCCCCCGGGGGCAGGCAATCAGCCCCAGCATTTT.

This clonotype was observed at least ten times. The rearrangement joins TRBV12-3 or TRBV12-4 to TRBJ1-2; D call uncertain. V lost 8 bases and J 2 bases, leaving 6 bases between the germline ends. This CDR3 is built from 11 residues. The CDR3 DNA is TGTGCCAGCTGGCTGAACTATGGCTACACCTTC. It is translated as CASWLNYGYTF.

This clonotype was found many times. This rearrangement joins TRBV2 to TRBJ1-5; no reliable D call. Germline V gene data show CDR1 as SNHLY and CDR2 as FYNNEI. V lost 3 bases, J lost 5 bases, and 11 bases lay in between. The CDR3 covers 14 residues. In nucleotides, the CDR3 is TGTGCCAGCAGTGAGTGGCAGTCAGATCAGCCCCAGCATTTT. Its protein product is CASSEWQSDQPQHF.

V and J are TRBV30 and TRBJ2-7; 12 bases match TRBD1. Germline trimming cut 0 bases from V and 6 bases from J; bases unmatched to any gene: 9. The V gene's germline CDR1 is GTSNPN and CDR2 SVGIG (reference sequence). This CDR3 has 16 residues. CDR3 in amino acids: CAWSVRGGQGAGEQYF. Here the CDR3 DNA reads TGTGCCTGGAGTGTACGGGGGGGACAGGGGGCCGGCGAGCAGTACTTC.

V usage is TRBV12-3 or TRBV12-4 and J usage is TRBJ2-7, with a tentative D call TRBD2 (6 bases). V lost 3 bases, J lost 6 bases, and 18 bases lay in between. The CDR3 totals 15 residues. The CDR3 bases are TGTGCCAGCAGTTTGGGAGGACGGGGATTCCGCGAGCAGTACTTC. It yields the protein CASSLGGRGFREQYF.

CDR3: CSVGVGEFHEQYF. The DNA for the CDR3 is TGCAGCGTGGGGGTCGGGGAGTTCCACGAGCAGTACTTC. The chain is built from TRBV29-1 and TRBJ2-7; D possibly matches TRBD1 or TRBD2 (5 bases each). The CDR3 is 13 amino acids. V lost 6 bases and J lost 5, with 17 bases in between. The germline V gene encodes CDR1 SQVTM and CDR2 ANQGSEA.

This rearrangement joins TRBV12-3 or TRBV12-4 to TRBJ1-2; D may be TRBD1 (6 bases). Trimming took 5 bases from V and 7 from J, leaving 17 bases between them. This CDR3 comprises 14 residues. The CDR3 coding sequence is TGTGCCAGCAGTACCCGGGGACAAAGTGGTGGCTACACCTTC. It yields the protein CASSTRGQSGGYTF.

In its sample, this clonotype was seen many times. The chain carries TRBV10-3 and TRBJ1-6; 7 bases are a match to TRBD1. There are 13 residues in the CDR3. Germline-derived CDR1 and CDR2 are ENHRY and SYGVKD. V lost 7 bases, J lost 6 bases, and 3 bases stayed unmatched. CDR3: CAITTGVNSPLHF. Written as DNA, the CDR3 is TGTGCCATCACCACAGGGGTTAATTCACCCCTCCACTTT.

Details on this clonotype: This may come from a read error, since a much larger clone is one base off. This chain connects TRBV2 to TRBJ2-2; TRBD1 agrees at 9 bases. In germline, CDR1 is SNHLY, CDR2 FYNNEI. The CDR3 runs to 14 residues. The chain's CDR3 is CASGKGQGSGELCF. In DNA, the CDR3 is TGTGCCAGCGGCAAGGGACAGGGTTCCGGGGAGCTGTGTTTT.

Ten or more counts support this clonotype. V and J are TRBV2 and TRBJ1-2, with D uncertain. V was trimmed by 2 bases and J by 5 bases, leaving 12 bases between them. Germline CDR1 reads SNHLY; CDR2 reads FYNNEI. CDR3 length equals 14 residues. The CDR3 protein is CASSESQYLYGYTF. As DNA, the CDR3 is TGTGCCAGCAGTGAAAGTCAGTACCTTTATGGCTACACCTTC.

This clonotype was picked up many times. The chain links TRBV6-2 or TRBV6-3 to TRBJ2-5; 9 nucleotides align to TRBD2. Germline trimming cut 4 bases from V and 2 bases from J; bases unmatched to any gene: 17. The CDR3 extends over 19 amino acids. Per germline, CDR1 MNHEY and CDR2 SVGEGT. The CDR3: CASSFDSGTSWGSQETQYF. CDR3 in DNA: TGTGCCAGCAGTTTTGACAGCGGGACTAGCTGGGGCAGTCAAGAGACCCAGTACTTC.